The T cell receptor (beta chain) described here comes from a study of response to subunit inactivated influenza vaccine. Study-wide results and caveats: Each seasonal flu vaccination may recruit only limited new T cells, authors suggested.

TCRdb re-analysed the RT-PCR reads in MiXCR, keeping a single row per CDR3 protein. The table lists more than 700,000 distinct CDR3 sequences, 20% to 25% of them singletons, with 10% to 13% in the top ten. This clonotype was seen only a few times. Its target is unknown. The sequence was obtained from a man in his fifties who received an inactivated influenza vaccine. The sequences come from PBMCs from blood, collected more than 4 days after vaccination.

The CDR3 bases are TGTGCCTGGAGTTGGGACAGGGGTTATGAGCAGTACTTC. Amino acids: CAWSWDRGYEQYF. This chain links TRBV30 with TRBJ2-7, with 10 bases aligning to TRBD1. The CDR3 covers 13 residues. Germline V gives CDR1 GTSNPN, CDR2 SVGIG (reference sequence). V was clipped by 2 bases and J by 7 bases; unmatched bases: 5.